Included here is one T cell receptor (beta chain) sequence, with context. As for time point: peripheral blood 6 weeks after treatment start. The record originates from a study of PD-L1 blockade in urothelial cancer. Study overall: The patients' atezolizumab therapy, 1,200 mg intravenously every 3 weeks, started in about 2014. The analyses of blood took place 3 weeks (second dose) and 6 weeks after treatment start.

V dropped 1 base and J dropped 8 bases, with 13 bases sitting between them. The CDR3 runs 14 residues. The V gene's germline CDR1 is SGHTA and CDR2 FQGTGA. Profiling relied on immunoSEQ multiplex PCR, and the TCRdb table lists in-frame clones only, not all of them. The sample carries approximately 83,000 clones, roughly 80% recorded once. V usage is TRBV7-3 and J usage is TRBJ2-3, with D perhaps matching TRBD2 (5 bases). Sequencing was performed on PBMCs, taken around atezolizumab (anti-PD-L1) treatment. The sequence was collected from an older man with urothelial cancer. CDR3 in DNA: TGTGCCAGCAGCTTAATGGGCAGCGGTGGTACGCAGTATTTT. Translated, it gives CASSLMGSGGTQYF.